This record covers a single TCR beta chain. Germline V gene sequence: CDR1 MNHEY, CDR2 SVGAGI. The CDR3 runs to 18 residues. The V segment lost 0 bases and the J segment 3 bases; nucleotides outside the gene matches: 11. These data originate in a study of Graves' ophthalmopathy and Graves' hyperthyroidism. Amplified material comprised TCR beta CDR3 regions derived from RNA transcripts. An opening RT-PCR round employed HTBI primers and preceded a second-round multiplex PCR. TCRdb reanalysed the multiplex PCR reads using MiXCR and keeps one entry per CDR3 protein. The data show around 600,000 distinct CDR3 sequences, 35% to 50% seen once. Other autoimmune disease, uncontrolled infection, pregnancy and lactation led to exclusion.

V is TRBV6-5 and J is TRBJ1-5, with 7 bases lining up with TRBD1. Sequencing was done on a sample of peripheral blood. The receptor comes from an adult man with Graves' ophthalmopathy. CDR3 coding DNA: TGTGCCAGCAGTTACTCGGAAGCAGGGGGGACTAACAATCAGCCCCAGCATTTT. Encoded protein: CASSYSEAGGTNNQPQHF.